A selection of T cell receptor beta chains follows, all from one sample in a study of early T cells in non-severe SARS-CoV-2 infection. Each CDR3 protein is one row after TCRdb ran MiXCR on the 5' RACE reads. The sample consists of 90,000 to 130,000 distinct CDR3 sequences, about 12% of them appearing once. The material sequenced was whole blood. Source of these receptors: an adult who was a healthcare worker with PCR-confirmed SARS-CoV-2 infection or an uninfected control (not recorded which). The CDR3 runs from the conserved cysteine through the conserved F or W. The D gene is left open where the match is weak. Not all rows give a size; the values are once, few, many and, for expanded clones, a class.

>.|TRBD2|TRBV9|TRBJ2-1
CASSPQLYGTSGGAEQFF
TGTGCCAGCAGCCCCCAGCTTTACGGGACTAGCGGGGGCGCGGAGCAGTTCTTC
>.|.|TRBV12-3/TRBV12-4|TRBJ2-7
CASSQGGGEQYF
TGTGCCAGCAGTCAAGGGGGAGGCGAGCAGTACTTC
>few|TRBD2|TRBV29-1|TRBJ2-1
CSVDQSGGRDEQFF
TGCAGCGTTGACCAGAGCGGGGGTAGGGATGAGCAGTTCTTC
>.|.|TRBV7-9|TRBJ2-7
CASSLDRDTYEQYF
TGTGCCAGCAGCTTAGACCGGGACACCTACGAGCAGTACTTC
>few|TRBD1|TRBV6-5|TRBJ1-1
CASSATGGGTEAFF
TGTGCCAGCAGTGCGACAGGGGGTGGCACTGAAGCTTTCTTT
>.|.|TRBV12-2|TRBJ2-1
CASRFRRGTSSYSSYNEQFF
TGTGCAAGTCGCTTCCGACGGGGGACTAGCTCCTATAGCTCCTACAATGAGCAGTTCTTC
>.|.|TRBV24-1|TRBJ1-1
CATSRTGLLNTEAFF
TGTGCCACCAGTCGGACGGGCCTTTTGAACACTGAAGCTTTCTTT
>many|.|TRBV9|TRBJ2-5
CASSQVSGASQETQYF
TGTGCCAGCAGCCAGGTTTCAGGAGCTTCTCAAGAGACCCAGTACTTC
>.|.|TRBV29-1|TRBJ2-5
CSVDSIHGTQYF
TGCAGCGTTGATTCGATTCACGGGACCCAGTACTTC
>.|.|TRBV19|TRBJ1-2
CASSGATGGGYTF
TGTGCCAGTAGTGGGGCCACAGGTGGGGGCTACACCTTC
>many|.|TRBV10-3|TRBJ2-7
CAISRSGTADEQYF
TGTGCCATCAGTAGGAGCGGGACAGCGGACGAGCAGTACTTC
>few|TRBD1|TRBV7-9|TRBJ1-3
CASSSAQDRGDTIYF
TGTGCCAGCAGCTCTGCCCAGGACAGGGGGGACACCATATATTTT
>few|.|TRBV29-1|TRBJ2-7
CSVVDSRISYEQYF
TGCAGCGTTGTTGATTCCAGAATCTCCTACGAGCAGTACTTC
>many|TRBD1|TRBV6-5|TRBJ2-2
CASRMGQGAGELFF
TGTGCCAGCAGGATGGGACAGGGGGCCGGGGAGCTGTTTTTT
>few|.|TRBV2|TRBJ2-2
CASSAGVSNTGELFF
TGTGCCAGCAGCGCCGGGGTCTCGAACACCGGGGAGCTGTTTTTT
>.|TRBD1|TRBV10-2|TRBJ1-6
CASSDRLRGQGTSPLHF
TGCGCCAGCAGTGACAGACTCCGGGGACAGGGTACTTCACCCCTCCACTTT